These 5 T cell receptor beta chains share one sample of origin, sequenced in a study of T cell responses to AZD1222 COVID-19 vaccine. The repertoire was sequenced with immunoSEQ multiplex PCR; TCRdb's copy has only in-frame clones and lacks some. The sample includes more than 85,000 clones, 85% to 90% seen only once; the top ten take more than 40%. This sample comprised peripheral blood, obtained 28 days after the second AZD1222 dose. All receptors come from an adult who received the AZD1222 COVID-19 vaccine.

The chain joins TRBV5-6 to TRBJ2-5; TRBD1 might be the D (5 bases). The CDR3 loop spans 15 amino acids. The germline V and J ends were trimmed by 1 base and 0 bases, with 10 bases remaining between them. Germline CDR1 SGHDT, CDR2 YYEEEE. CDR3 amino acids: CASSLRAGNQETQYF. The CDR3 DNA reads as TGTGCCAGCAGCTTGAGGGCAGGGAACCAAGAGACCCAGTACTTC.

V is TRBV28 and J is TRBJ1-4; TRBD1 might be the D (6 bases). This CDR3 is 13 amino acids long. Germline V gene data show CDR1 as MDHEN and CDR2 as SYDVKM. Trimming pared 4 bases from V and 7 bases from J, leaving 10 bases between. In nucleotides, the CDR3 is TGTGCCAGCAGTTCAGGGGCTCGTGAAAAACTGTTTTTT. Its protein product is CASSSGAREKLFF.

The chain combines TRBV3-1 (or the pseudogene TRBV3-2) with TRBJ2-4, with unresolved D. The CDR3 covers 11 residues. The germline gives CDR1 LGHDT, CDR2 YNNKEL (reference sequence). V was shortened by 3 bases and J by 8 bases, with 5 bases between the two germline ends. CDR3 sequence: CASSQSDIQYF. Here the CDR3 DNA reads TGTGCCAGCAGCCAGTCCGACATTCAGTACTTC.

The chain has TRBV19 and TRBJ1-1; TRBD1 agrees at 7 bases. V shed 0 bases and J 11 bases; nucleotides not matched to a gene: 6. This CDR3 has 13 amino acids. CDR1 is LNHDA, CDR2 SQIVND, per germline (reference sequence). This CDR3 reads CASSIDEGGLAFF. Written as DNA, the CDR3 is TGTGCCAGTAGTATAGATGAAGGGGGCCTGGCTTTCTTT.

This chain links TRBV6-6 with TRBJ1-4, with a possible D match to TRBD1 (5 bases). The CDR3 is 13 amino acids. Between the trimmed V and J ends, which lost 7 bases and 8 bases, there was a span of 14 bases. Germline V lookup: CDR1 MNHNY, CDR2 SVGAGI (reference sequence). The DNA for the CDR3 is TGTGCCAGCAATCAGGGATTCGGAGAAAAACTGTTTTTT. This codes for CASNQGFGEKLFF.